This T cell receptor (beta chain) was found in a study of cytomegalovirus exposure and HLA in healthy donors (dated by TCRdb to between 2016 and 2019). Regarding the study in general: An earlier analysis of roughly 500 of the donors reported roughly 300 Gb of sequence data and around 120 million unique TCR beta sequences from 150 million to 200 million T cells. Approximately 310 gigabases of sequencing data and around 90 million unique TCR sequences made up an early release that covered approximately 620 HLA-typed donors. Of the 398 genotyped donors, 81% were placed in the genetic ancestry cluster associated with self-reported Caucasian donors. The study aimed to test whether cataloging public T cell receptors could reveal signatures of past pathogen exposure. Using immunosequencing, the study profiled T cell repertoires from around 680 subjects and related those repertoires to cytomegalovirus serostatus. Along with the approximately 670-subject first cohort, a separate validation cohort of 120 different subjects was used. The study combined high-throughput TCR immunosequencing, statistical association of individual TCRs with disease status, and machine learning to predict cytomegalovirus infection status. To study patterns of TCR occurrence, a later analysis re-analyzed previously published TCR beta repertoires from several hundred donors and added high-resolution HLA genotyping. The later analysis used no new phenotypic data to find candidate immune exposures, relying instead on TCR beta sequences and their occurrence across donors. In an earlier analysis of 550 to 700 of the donors, high-throughput TCR beta sequencing was used to judge whether each TCR beta V gene segment behaved as functional or pseudogenic. Donor age, sex, ethnicity and CMV serostatus were collected together with the repertoire data. Genome-wide SNP genotypes for about 60% of the roughly 670 donors were used in a later genetic analysis, which treated that subset as a discovery cohort. Every repertoire in the discovery cohort had been generated on one and the same sequencing platform. Both class I and class II loci were covered by HLA typing, at four-digit resolution. Typing coverage varied by locus: roughly 620-640 donors for A, B, C, DRB1 and DQB1; 522 for DQA1; more than 600 for DPA1; under 490 for DPB1. Because of strong linkage in the cohort, roughly five DR-DQ haplotypes were treated as single units for association and clustering. Among around 400 genotyped donors of the cohort, an average of around 240,000 unique TCR beta nucleotide sequences were sequenced per donor, around 20% of them non-productive. Results the study describes overall, beyond this receptor: At a false discovery rate of 0.05, a later analysis linked under 20,000 TCR beta sequences to specific HLA alleles. Only TCR beta chains were sequenced in this cohort, and the absence of alpha or paired-chain data limited detectable features. Most TCR sequences were seen in very few donors, while some public TCRs were found in many individuals. A further reported finding was that TCR beta sequences accurately predicted the HLA-A and HLA-B alleles for most subjects in the first cohort. For the cohort, immune exposure information was limited to CMV serostatus. The study listed 150 to 200 TCR beta chains as associated with cytomegalovirus. Presence/absence analyses assumed roughly uniform sequencing depth across donors, an assumption that may not hold. The earlier analysis of 450 to 700 of the donors excluded approximately 17 rarely observed V segments, including chromosome 9 orphons, because counts were too low. Compared with equally common non-associated chains, HLA-associated TCR beta chains in a later analysis were more clonally expanded and had lower generation probabilities. The authors suggested that the approach could potentially be extended to other disease states and immunological phenotypes. In a later genetic analysis, a missense DCLRE1C variant was associated with V-gene and J-gene trimming of TCR beta chains, and the association was replicated in an independent cohort. The 87-base-pair reads could not distinguish some IMGT-functional V segments, including TRBV6-2 and TRBV6-3, so those segments were excluded. Most CMV-associated TCR beta chains appeared to be HLA-restricted in a later analysis, and the HLA associations seemed to be driven largely by CMV exposure. A group of highly shared sequence variants was considered likely to be a technical artifact of the sequencing pipeline. Compared with the 666-donor mean, donors in an Asian-associated ancestry cluster had fewer N-insertions in productive TCRs, according to a later genetic analysis. In an earlier analysis of 500 to 650 of the donors, most TCR beta V segments appeared in productive rearrangements about 87% or about 30% of the time, broadly matching IMGT annotations. The classifier was reported to diagnose cytomegalovirus status with high specificity and sensitivity in both the original and validation cohorts. Several of the top co-occurrence clusters appeared to be linked to parvovirus B19, influenza, CMV and Epstein-Barr virus, according to a later analysis. Correlated functional status among segregating V segments might reflect linkage disequilibrium, but an unknown experimental factor could not be ruled out. Three of the identified cytomegalovirus-associated TCR beta chains were confirmed in vitro to be specific for cytomegalovirus antigens. Because HLA typing was missing for some donors at each locus, association tests included only the typed subset. When HLA alleles, especially DR and DQ, strongly co-occurred, attributing TCR associations to individual alleles was difficult. A later analysis found that TCR association rates varied across HLA loci, with DRB1 alleles showing the most associated TCRs and HLA-C alleles the fewest.

The cohort was made up of 666 healthy bone marrow donors. At the time of sampling, all cohort members were nominally healthy, though unrecorded immune exposures were likely present. The donor was CMV seropositive and was included in the group of 250 to 300 seropositive cohort members. A peripheral blood sample was provided by each donor, and peripheral blood mononuclear cells were used for TCR beta sequencing. The Qiagen DNeasy Blood Extraction Kit was used to extract genomic DNA from the blood cell samples. The library was built by means of the immunoSEQ multiplex PCR assay. For the multiplex PCR, a mixture combining 60 forward primers for TCR Vbeta segments and 13 reverse primers for TCR Jbeta segments was used. A multiplex PCR assay on genomic DNA amplified the CDR3 region of rearranged TCR beta genes. The amplified TCR beta libraries were sequenced on the Illumina HiSeq System as 87-base-pair reads. Concerning the study's data processing: A later analysis tallied tens of millions of unique TCR beta chains across the 666 repertoires, and approximately 12 million of those chains were shared by two or more donors. Raw reads were error-corrected and collapsed into unique sequences by a nearest-neighbor algorithm in which closely related sequences were merged to remove PCR and sequencing errors. V, D and J gene segments were assigned by aligning CDR3 sequences to IMGT reference sequences. For a sequence to be retained, a match of at least six nucleotides to both a V gene segment and a J gene segment was required. A rearrangement was called productive if the CDR3 had no stop codons and remained in frame with V and J, and every other rearrangement was called non-productive. Following IMGT convention, CDR3 was defined as the stretch from the second conserved V-encoded cysteine to the conserved J-encoded phenylalanine. In an earlier analysis of roughly 610 of the donors, sequences lacking an unambiguous match to a single V gene segment were excluded. An earlier analysis of several hundred of the donors called V segments functional above 56.7% productive rearrangements and segregating when the between-donor standard deviation exceeded 5%. To diagnose cytomegalovirus status from the catalog of TCR beta chain sequences, a statistical classification framework was built. In a later analysis, TCR nucleotide sequences were compared against IMGT/GENE-DB human TR gene sequences so that V and J genes could be assigned. A later analysis assigned CDR3 sequences and most-parsimonious VDJ recombination scenarios with the TCRdist pipeline. A later analysis defined each TCR beta chain by its CDR3 amino acid sequence plus V-gene family, and excluded reads lacking a unique V-gene family. As a way to deal with suspected cross-contamination and a sequencing artifact, a later analysis dropped 640 or so nucleotide sequences that were highly shared and had low generation probability. A later analysis calculated a clonal expansion index for each public chain from normalized within-repertoire ranks of inferred template counts. Generation probabilities in a later analysis came from a VDJ recombination model fitted to out-of-frame rearrangements, and those results were checked against IGoR. Hypergeometric tests were used in a later analysis to score TCR-TCR, TCR-HLA and TCR-CMV co-occurrence, with a repertoire-size bias correction applied to the TCR pairs. To estimate false discovery rates, a later analysis permuted the HLA or CMV assignments 20 times. A later analysis grouped co-occurring TCRs with DBSCAN, adding TCRdist sequence similarity when clustering within HLA-allele-positive subsets. Repertoires with fewer than 30,000 or more than 120,000 public chains were left out of co-occurrence clustering, as were about five repertoires with anomalous nucleotide sharing. Entries here come from immuneACCESS through TCRdb and include only in-frame sequences with V and J called. Some clones fail to appear in such tables; in the studies checked, an unresolved V gene covers under half of the shortfall, and the cause of the remainder is unknown. V and J calls and clone size are given by that table; D and trimming were obtained from the DNA. In all, the sample holds around 100,000 clones, and roughly three quarters of those were seen once. Of the sample, about 9.3% falls within the top ten clones.

Comments on this clone: Its antigen is not yet known. Per-base quality was not reported, and no clone a single base away is much larger than it.

V is reduced by 6 bases and J by 1 base, leaving a spacing of 11 bases between them. CDR1 and CDR2, per the germline V gene (reference sequence), are MNHEY and SMNVEV. Its CDR3 holds 14 amino acids, cysteine through phenylalanine. Here the CDR3 DNA is all that survives: 42 bases in frame from base 1. The sequence came from a woman between 18 and 29 years old in good health and CMV-seropositive. The chain was built from TRBV27 and TRBJ2-3, with TRBD2 perhaps the D gene, on 5 matching bases. Sequenced sample: PBMCs. The DNA is TGTGCCAGCAGCCAAGAACTAGGCACAGATACGCAGTATTTT. It specifies CASSQELGTDTQYF.